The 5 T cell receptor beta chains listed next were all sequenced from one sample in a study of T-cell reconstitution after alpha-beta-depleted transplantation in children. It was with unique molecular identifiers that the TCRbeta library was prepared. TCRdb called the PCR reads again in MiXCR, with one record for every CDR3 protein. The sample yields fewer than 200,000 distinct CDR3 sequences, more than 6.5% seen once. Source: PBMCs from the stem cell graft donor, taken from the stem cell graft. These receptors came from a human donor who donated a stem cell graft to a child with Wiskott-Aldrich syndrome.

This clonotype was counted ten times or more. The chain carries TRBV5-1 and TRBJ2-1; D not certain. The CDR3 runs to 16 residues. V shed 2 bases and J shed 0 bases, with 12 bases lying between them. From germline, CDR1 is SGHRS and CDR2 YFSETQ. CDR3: CASSFGSSGSYNEQFF. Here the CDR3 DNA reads TGCGCCAGCAGCTTTGGTAGCTCTGGCTCCTACAATGAGCAGTTCTTC.

CDR3: CSASRLAGASNEQFF. DNA for the CDR3: TGCAGTGCTTCTCGACTAGCGGGAGCGAGCAATGAGCAGTTCTTC. V is TRBV20-1 and J is TRBJ2-1; 12 positions match TRBD2. V gave up 5 bases and J gave up 6 bases; unmatched junction bases: 8. The CDR3 runs to 15 residues. Germline CDR1 is DFQATT and CDR2 is SNEGSKA (reference sequence).

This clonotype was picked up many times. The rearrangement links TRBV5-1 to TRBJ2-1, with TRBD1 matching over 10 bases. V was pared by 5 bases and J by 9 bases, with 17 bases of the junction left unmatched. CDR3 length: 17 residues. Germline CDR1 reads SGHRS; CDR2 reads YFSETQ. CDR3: CASRPVNGTGVRGEQFF. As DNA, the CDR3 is TGCGCCAGCAGACCGGTAAACGGGACAGGGGTCCGGGGTGAGCAGTTCTTC.

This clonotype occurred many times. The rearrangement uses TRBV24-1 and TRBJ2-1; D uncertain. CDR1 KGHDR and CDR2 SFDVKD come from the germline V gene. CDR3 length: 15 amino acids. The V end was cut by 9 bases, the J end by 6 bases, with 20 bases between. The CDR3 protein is CATSDTLMAVNEQFF. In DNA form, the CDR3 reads TGTGCCACCTCCGACACCCTAATGGCGGTCAATGAGCAGTTCTTC.

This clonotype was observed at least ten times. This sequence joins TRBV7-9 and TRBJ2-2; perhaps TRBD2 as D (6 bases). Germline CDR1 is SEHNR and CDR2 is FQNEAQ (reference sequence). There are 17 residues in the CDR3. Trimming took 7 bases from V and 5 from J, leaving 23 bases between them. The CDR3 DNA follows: TGTGCCAGCACTCGACCGGAAGCGGGTCATAATACCGGGGAGCTGTTTTTT. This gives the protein CASTRPEAGHNTGELFF.